One and the same sample provided the 20 T cell receptor beta chains below, sequenced in a study of T-cell memory formation after mild COVID-19. MiXCR, applied by TCRdb to the 5' RACE reads, yields one record per CDR3 protein. This table has under 150,000 distinct CDR3 sequences, about 17% appearing once. Sequenced input: PBMCs or a T cell subset sorted from them (not recorded which). These receptors came from an adult woman who had mild COVID-19 (a few samples of this study predate the infection). Cell type and time point are not known.

The V gene is TRBV7-9, the J gene TRBJ1-3; D uncertain. CDR3 length: 13 amino acids. Germline V gene sequence: CDR1 SEHNR, CDR2 FQNEAQ (reference sequence). The CDR3 DNA follows: TGTGCAGGAGGGCTTAGCTCTGGAAACACCATATATTTT. It encodes CAGGLSSGNTIYF.

J is TRBJ2-5 and V is TRBV5-1; D not resolved. With 2 bases removed from V and 5 bases from J, the gap between germline ends came to 10 bases. CDR1 SGHRS and CDR2 YFSETQ come from the germline V gene. The CDR3 sequence is 13 residues long. CDR3 amino acids: CASSFASSETQYF. The CDR3 bases are TGCGCCAGCAGCTTCGCGAGTTCGGAGACCCAGTACTTC.

V and J are TRBV13 and TRBJ2-1, with 13 bases lining up with TRBD2. Trimming took 5 bases from V and 0 from J; bases not matched to a gene: 10. The germline V gene encodes CDR1 PRHDT and CDR2 FYEKMQ (reference sequence). CDR3 length: 19 residues. CDR3: CASSPTGTSGAGSYNEQFF. DNA of the CDR3: TGTGCCAGCAGCCCAACCGGGACTAGCGGGGCTGGCTCCTACAATGAGCAGTTCTTC.

The chain's CDR3 is CASSNTGGTEYSPLHF. CDR3 in DNA: TGTGCCAGCAGCAACACAGGGGGCACGGAATACTCACCCCTCCACTTT. The gene calls are TRBV12-3 or TRBV12-4 and TRBJ1-6; 9 bases map to TRBD1. The junction had 13 bases not matched to a gene; V was cut back by 6 bases and J by 10 bases. The CDR3 has 16 amino acids.

This clonotype was seen more than once but under ten times. This chain links TRBV3-1 with TRBJ2-1, with D maybe TRBD2 (5 bases). CDR3 size: 15 residues. Germline V lookup: CDR1 LGHDT, CDR2 YNNKEL (reference sequence). V was pared by 0 bases and J by 9 bases, with 15 bases between. CDR3 protein: CASSQDPQLEFEQFF. The CDR3 DNA reads as TGTGCCAGCAGCCAAGATCCCCAACTAGAATTTGAGCAGTTCTTC.

The chain joins TRBV20-1 to TRBJ1-2; D is perhaps TRBD1 (6 bases). This CDR3 has 15 amino acids. The germline V gene has CDR1 DFQATT and CDR2 SNEGSKA (reference sequence). V dropped 2 bases and J dropped 4 bases, with 17 bases sitting between them. DNA of the CDR3: TGCAGTGCTAGAACTCTTAACGGGGGCGCCTATGGCTACACCTTC. The encoded protein is CSARTLNGGAYGYTF.

This clonotype was counted a few times. The gene calls are TRBV12-3 or TRBV12-4 and TRBJ2-7; possible D gene TRBD2, 5 bases. The length of the CDR3 is 14 residues. Deletions cut 5 bases from V and 2 bases from J, with 13 bases between. CDR3 coding DNA: TGTGCCAGCAGTCACCCGTCCGGGGCCTACGAGCAGTACTTC. Its translation is CASSHPSGAYEQYF.

Ten or more counts support this clonotype. The rearrangement links TRBV12-3 or TRBV12-4 to TRBJ2-3; D is undetermined. The CDR3 contains 14 residues. V was trimmed by 3 bases and J by 2 bases, leaving 9 bases between them. The CDR3 loop is CASSFGRDTDTQYF. The DNA of the CDR3 is TGTGCCAGCAGTTTTGGTAGGGACACAGATACGCAGTATTTT.

This clonotype turned up a few times. The chain recombines TRBV10-3 with TRBJ2-3; 14 positions agree with TRBD2. The trim removed 8 bases at V and 5 bases at J, leaving 9 bases unmatched. The CDR3 runs 16 residues. CDR1 ENHRY and CDR2 SYGVKD come from the germline V gene. The CDR3 DNA follows: TGTGCCATCGGAACGGGACTAGCGGGGGTAGGAGATACGCAGTATTTT. This codes for CAIGTGLAGVGDTQYF.

This clonotype occurred a few times. The rearrangement joins TRBV7-9 to TRBJ1-4; D is possibly TRBD1 (6 bases). V dropped 5 bases and J dropped 0 bases, with 7 bases sitting between them. The CDR3 covers 14 residues. Germline V gene sequence: CDR1 SEHNR, CDR2 FQNEAQ (reference sequence). The CDR3 loop is CASSGQSTNEKLFF. The CDR3 DNA reads TGTGCCAGCAGCGGACAGTCAACTAATGAAAAACTGTTTTTT.

This clonotype was counted a few times. CDR3 sequence: CASSPTGAGETQYF. CDR3 DNA sequence: TGTGCCAGCAGTCCGACAGGGGCGGGAGAGACCCAGTACTTC. The chain is built from TRBV12-3 or TRBV12-4 and TRBJ2-5; 8 nucleotides agree with TRBD1. Trimming removed 5 bases from V and 4 bases from J; junction bases left unmatched: 6. The CDR3 sequence is 14 residues long.

The chain couples TRBV7-9 to TRBJ1-2; 8 nucleotides line up with TRBD1. The CDR3 is 14 amino acids. The junction had 1 base not matched to a gene; V was cut back by 0 bases and J by 4 bases. Germline V lookup: CDR1 SEHNR, CDR2 FQNEAQ (reference sequence). CDR3 loop: CASSLADRAYGYTF. The CDR3 region has the DNA TGTGCCAGCAGCTTAGCGGACAGGGCCTATGGCTACACCTTC. The variable domain in full, with the rest retrieved from reference TRBV7-9 and TRBJ1-2, is DTGVSQNPRHKITKRGQNVTFRCDPISEHNRLYWYRQTLGQGPEFLTYFQNEAQLEKSRLLSDRFSAERPKGSFSTLEIQRTEQGDSAMYLCASSLADRAYGYTFGSGTRLTVV.

V gene TRBV20-1 combines with J gene TRBJ2-1; possible D gene TRBD2, 6 bases. V lost 3 bases and J lost 7, with 28 bases in between. Germline assignment: CDR1 DFQATT and CDR2 SNEGSKA (reference sequence). CDR3 length equals 18 residues. The CDR3 reads CSARSFPPRDPLGNEQFF. CDR3 nucleotide sequence: TGCAGTGCTAGGAGTTTCCCCCCGCGGGACCCCCTCGGGAATGAGCAGTTCTTC.

This chain joins TRBV20-1 and TRBJ2-5; D may be TRBD1 (6 bases). This CDR3 region has 13 residues. Between the trimmed V and J ends, which lost 5 bases and 1 base, there was a span of 11 bases. The V gene's germline CDR1 is DFQATT and CDR2 SNEGSKA (reference sequence). For the CDR3, the DNA is TGCAGTGCTCGAAGGACAGCCCAAGAGACCCAGTACTTC. Its translation: CSARRTAQETQYF.

J is TRBJ1-1 and V is TRBV5-1; TRBD1 aligns across 9 bases. Trimming removed 4 bases from V and 5 bases from J; junction bases left unmatched: 12. The CDR3 length is 16 residues. Germline V CDR1 and CDR2: SGHRS, YFSETQ. The CDR3 region is CASSPGQGSGWTEAFF. DNA of the CDR3: TGCGCCAGCAGCCCGGGACAGGGATCGGGATGGACTGAAGCTTTCTTT.

This clonotype has only a few counts. The chain has TRBV5-1 and TRBJ1-6, with a weak D call TRBD1 (5 bases). The V end was cut by 4 bases, the J end by 5 bases, with 13 bases between. This CDR3 comprises 15 residues. Germline V gene data show CDR1 as SGHRS and CDR2 as YFSETQ. The CDR3 reads CASSPRTSDNSPLHF. The CDR3 DNA is TGCGCCAGCAGCCCACGGACAAGCGATAATTCACCCCTCCACTTT.

The sample holds a few counts of this clonotype. The chain carries TRBV12-3 or TRBV12-4 and TRBJ2-7, with 11 bases fitting TRBD2. Trimming cost V 4 bases and J 5 bases; bases outside gene matches: 4. This CDR3 contains 14 residues. Here the CDR3 reads CASSYSGGANEQYF. In nucleotides, the CDR3 is TGTGCCAGCAGTTATAGCGGGGGGGCCAACGAGCAGTACTTC.

The V call is TRBV20-1, the J call TRBJ2-3, with TRBD2 matching 11 bases. Germline values: CDR1 DFQATT, CDR2 SNEGSKA (reference sequence). After removal of 1 base from V and 8 bases from J, the junction contained 5 bases not matched to a gene. This CDR3 has 14 amino acids. CDR3 nucleotide sequence: TGCAGTGCTAGAGTAGCGGGGGGGCAGGGTACGCAGTATTTT. It encodes CSARVAGGQGTQYF.

This clonotype was picked up a small number of times. This chain links TRBV5-4 with TRBJ2-3, with TRBD2 matching 10 bases. The V and J ends lost 4 bases and 3 bases, in that order; junction bases with no gene match: 5. Germline CDR1 SGHNT, CDR2 YYREEE (reference sequence). The CDR3 contains 15 residues. The CDR3 bases are TGTGCCAGCAGCCCGAGCGGGGGGGCGACAGATACGCAGTATTTT. This gives the protein CASSPSGGATDTQYF.

This clonotype was counted only a few times. This chain connects TRBV7-6 to TRBJ2-7; the match to TRBD2 covers 12 bases. The CDR3 totals 17 residues. CDR1 SGHVS and CDR2 FNYEAQ come from the germline V gene. J lost 3 bases, V lost 3 bases, and 9 bases had no gene match. The CDR3 region is CASSFRATSGSVYEQYF. DNA for the CDR3: TGTGCCAGCAGCTTCAGGGCGACTAGCGGGAGTGTCTACGAGCAGTACTTC. Combining the CDR3 with reference TRBV7-6 and TRBJ2-7 gives the whole variable domain GAGVSQSPRYKVTKRGQDVALRCDPISGHVSLYWYRQALGQGPEFLTYFNYEAQQDKSGLPNDRFSAERPEGSISTLTIQRTEQRDSAMYRCASSFRATSGSVYEQYFGPGTRLTVT.